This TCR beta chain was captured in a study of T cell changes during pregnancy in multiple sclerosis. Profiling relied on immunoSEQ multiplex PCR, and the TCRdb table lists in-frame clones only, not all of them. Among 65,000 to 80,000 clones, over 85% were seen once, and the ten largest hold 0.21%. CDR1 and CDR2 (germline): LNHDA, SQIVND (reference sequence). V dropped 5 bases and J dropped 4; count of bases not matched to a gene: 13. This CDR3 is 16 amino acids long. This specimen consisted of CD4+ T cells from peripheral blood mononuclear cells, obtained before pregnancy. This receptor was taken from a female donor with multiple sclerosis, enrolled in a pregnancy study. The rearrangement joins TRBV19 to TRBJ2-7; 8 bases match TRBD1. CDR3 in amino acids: CASSLRLDRVPYEQYF. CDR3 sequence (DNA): TGTGCCAGTAGTCTAAGATTGGACAGGGTGCCTTACGAGCAGTACTTC. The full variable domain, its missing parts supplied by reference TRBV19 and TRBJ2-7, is DGGITQSPKYLFRKEGQNVTLSCEQNLNHDAMYWYRQDPGQGLRLIYYSQIVNDFQKGDIAEGYSVSREKKESFPLTVTSAQKNPTAFYLCASSLRLDRVPYEQYFGPGTRLTVT.